These T cell receptor beta chains were read from a single sample in a study of Tregs in tolerant kidney transplant recipients. TCRdb's table, derived via immunoSEQ multiplex PCR, lists solely in-frame clones and lacks some. This sample yields some 62,000 clones, of which nearly 98% are seen a single time; 0.34% belongs to the top ten. The source was Tregs from blood, collected before the transplant. These receptors were collected from a human donor who received a combined kidney and bone marrow transplant. Both conserved end residues are part of each CDR3. A D gene is named only where the DNA matches it firmly. Clone sizes are given selectively: once, few, many, or a class where the clone is expanded.

CDR3,DNA,size,V,J,D
CASSQGGGLPVEQYF,TGCGCCAGCAGCCAAGGGGGGGGACTTCCTGTCGAGCAGTACTTC,-,TRBV4-1,TRBJ2-7,TRBD2
CASSLVGGDQPQHF,TGTGCCAGCAGCTTAGTAGGGGGGGATCAGCCCCAGCATTTT,-,TRBV7-2,TRBJ1-5,-
CAIARDFSGNTIYF,TGTGCCATCGCCCGGGACTTCTCTGGAAACACCATATATTTT,-,TRBV10-3,TRBJ1-3,-
CAWSVRNSPLHF,TGTGCCTGGAGTGTCCGGAATTCACCCCTCCACTTT,-,TRBV30,TRBJ1-6,-
CASSGVGDEQYF,TGTGCCAGCTCCGGGGTCGGGGACGAGCAGTACTTC,-,TRBV28,TRBJ2-7,-
CASRTGQRNYGYTF,TGTGCCTCTCGGACAGGCCAACGGAACTATGGCTACACCTTC,-,TRBV10-3,TRBJ1-2,TRBD1
CSVGDVYYGYTF,TGCAGCGTTGGAGACGTCTACTATGGCTACACCTTC,-,TRBV29-1,TRBJ1-2,-
CAWSVNRNIQYF,TGTGCCTGGAGTGTAAACAGAAACATTCAGTACTTC,-,TRBV30,TRBJ2-4,-
CASSRASGGAQNTGELFF,TGTGCCAGCAGCCGTGCTAGCGGGGGGGCCCAGAACACCGGGGAGCTGTTTTTT,-,TRBV5-6,TRBJ2-2,TRBD2
CASSFMGTSSYNSPLHF,TGTGCCAGCAGTTTTATGGGGACAAGCTCCTATAATTCACCCCTCCACTTT,-,TRBV28,TRBJ1-6,-
CASSIGGVIWWLFF,TGTGCCAGTAGTATCGGGGGGGTCATCTGGTGGCTGTTTTTT,-,TRBV19,TRBJ2-2,TRBD2
CASRDRARVNEQFF,TGTGCCAGCAGAGACAGGGCTCGGGTCAATGAGCAGTTCTTC,-,TRBV11-3,TRBJ2-1,TRBD1
CATSRDKGRTYPYEQYF,TGTGCCACCAGCAGAGATAAAGGGCGGACTTACCCCTACGAGCAGTACTTC,-,TRBV15,TRBJ2-7,-
CASSLNGLAGDTQYF,TGTGCCAGCTCACTAAACGGACTAGCGGGAGATACGCAGTATTTT,-,TRBV18,TRBJ2-3,TRBD2
CASSQAVPYEQYF,TGTGCCAGCAGCCAAGCAGTACCGTACGAGCAGTACTTC,-,TRBV4-2,TRBJ2-7,-
CSVDRTGVDTEAFF,TGCAGCGTTGACCGGACAGGGGTAGACACTGAAGCTTTCTTT,-,TRBV29-1,TRBJ1-1,TRBD1
CASSPSPRSTDTQYF,TGTGCCAGCTCACCAAGTCCGCGGAGCACAGATACGCAGTATTTT,-,TRBV18,TRBJ2-3,-
CTSSQGGPMADTQYF,TGCACCAGCAGCCAAGGGGGCCCCATGGCAGATACGCAGTATTTT,once,TRBV1,TRBJ2-3,-
CASSHPRGRIQYF,TGTGCCAGTAGTCACCCCAGGGGACGGATTCAGTACTTC,-,TRBV19,TRBJ2-4,-
CAISEAGADIQYF,TGTGCCATCAGCGAGGCAGGGGCGGACATTCAGTACTTC,-,TRBV10-3,TRBJ2-4,-
CASSTRQPGFAGELFF,TGTGCCAGCAGCACACGACAGCCCGGTTTCGCCGGGGAGCTGTTTTTT,once,TRBV13,TRBJ2-2,-
CASGGVVSNQPQHF,TGTGCCAGCGGGGGGGTTGTTAGCAATCAGCCCCAGCATTTT,-,TRBV2,TRBJ1-5,-
CASSFTSGGNIQYF,TGTGCCAGCAGCTTTACTAGCGGGGGGAACATTCAGTACTTC,-,TRBV7-2,TRBJ2-4,TRBD2
CASSPDRGPGNTIYF,TGTGCCAGCAGCCCAGACAGGGGGCCTGGAAACACCATATATTTT,-,TRBV4-2,TRBJ1-3,TRBD1
CASSPNRGAAFF,TGTGCCAGCTCACCAAACAGGGGCGCGGCTTTCTTT,-,TRBV18,TRBJ1-1,TRBD1
CASSLRPTGWGNTGELFF,TGTGCCAGCAGCTTAAGGCCGACAGGGTGGGGCAACACCGGGGAGCTGTTTTTT,-,TRBV7-2,TRBJ2-2,TRBD1
CASSQQGAIIEQYF,TGTGCCAGCTCACAACAGGGGGCTATCATCGAGCAGTACTTC,-,TRBV18,TRBJ2-7,TRBD1
CASIQPGSVEKLFF,TGTGCCAGCATCCAACCGGGAAGCGTTGAAAAACTGTTTTTT,-,TRBV28,TRBJ1-4,-
CASSLIRTSGHNEQFF,TGCGCCAGCAGCTTAATTAGGACTAGCGGCCACAATGAGCAGTTCTTC,-,TRBV5-1,TRBJ2-1,TRBD2
CSARDRESEQYF,TGCAGCGCCAGGGACAGGGAAAGCGAGCAGTACTTC,-,TRBV29-1,TRBJ2-7,TRBD1
CAWSVDRGRGIQPQHF,TGTGCCTGGAGTGTAGATAGGGGGAGGGGTATCCAGCCCCAGCATTTT,-,TRBV30,TRBJ1-5,-
CASSRDWGTNTEAFF,TGTGCCAGCAGCCGGGACTGGGGGACGAACACTGAAGCTTTCTTT,-,TRBV7-6,TRBJ1-1,-
CASSPLRLGGEQFF,TGTGCCAGCTCACCACTACGACTCGGGGGGGAGCAGTTCTTC,-,TRBV18,TRBJ2-1,TRBD2
CASSRTLELTGELFF,TGCGCCAGCAGCAGAACTCTAGAACTCACTGGGGAGCTGTTTTTT,-,TRBV5-1,TRBJ2-2,-
CATTLSIGGGTYGYTF,TGTGCCACCACGCTTAGTATTGGCGGGGGAACCTATGGCTACACCTTC,-,TRBV7-2,TRBJ1-2,-
CSVVRDYEQYF,TGCAGCGTTGTCAGGGACTACGAGCAGTACTTC,-,TRBV29-1,TRBJ2-7,-
CASSREGTGYNEQFF,TGTGCCAGCAGCCGAGAGGGGACAGGCTACAATGAGCAGTTCTTC,-,TRBV7-2,TRBJ2-1,TRBD1
CATSLRYRGGSGYTF,TGTGCCACCAGCCTACGCTACAGGGGCGGTAGTGGCTACACCTTC,-,TRBV15,TRBJ1-2,TRBD1
CASSPPDRGTGYTF,TGTGCCAGCTCACCACCGGACAGGGGAACTGGCTACACCTTC,-,TRBV18,TRBJ1-2,TRBD1
CASSLELAGVETQYF,TGTGCCAGCAGCTTAGAACTAGCGGGAGTAGAGACCCAGTACTTC,-,TRBV7-2,TRBJ2-5,TRBD2
CASEGLAGGQGTDTQYF,TGCGCCTCAGAGGGACTAGCGGGAGGGCAGGGCACAGATACGCAGTATTTT,-,TRBV4-1,TRBJ2-3,TRBD2
CASSLARGYTF,TGTGCCAGCAGCTTGGCGCGGGGCTACACCTTC,-,TRBV5-6,TRBJ1-2,-
CASTGGANTGELFF,TGTGCCAGTACCGGGGGAGCGAACACCGGGGAGCTGTTTTTT,-,TRBV19,TRBJ2-2,-
CASSDHQGTDTQYF,TGTGCCAGCAGTGATCACCAGGGGACAGATACGCAGTATTTT,-,TRBV25-1,TRBJ2-3,-
CATGTSGSNEQFF,TGTGCCACTGGGACTAGCGGGTCGAATGAGCAGTTCTTC,-,TRBV10-3,TRBJ2-1,TRBD2
CASSFGRGGAGETQYF,TGTGCCAGCAGTTTCGGCCGTGGCGGGGCGGGGGAGACCCAGTACTTC,-,TRBV6-5,TRBJ2-5,-
CASSVGGDTQYF,TGTGCCAGCAGCGTAGGAGGAGATACGCAGTATTTT,-,TRBV9,TRBJ2-3,-
CASSSTGTSQETQYF,TGTGCCAGCAGTTCTACCGGGACTAGTCAAGAGACCCAGTACTTC,once,TRBV28,TRBJ2-5,TRBD2
CASSQALYRETNYGYTF,TGCGCCAGCAGCCAAGCTCTATACAGGGAAACTAACTATGGCTACACCTTC,-,TRBV4-1,TRBJ1-2,-
CASSSQGGGNTIYF,TGTGCCAGCAGCTCACAGGGGGGTGGAAACACCATATATTTT,-,TRBV7-9,TRBJ1-3,TRBD1
CASSQGEGGGVYEQYF,TGTGCCAGCAGCCAAGGGGAAGGCGGGGGGGTATACGAGCAGTACTTC,-,TRBV4-2,TRBJ2-7,TRBD2
CASRDGQGGNTDTQYF,TGTGCCAGCAGGGACGGACAGGGAGGAAACACAGATACGCAGTATTTT,-,TRBV27,TRBJ2-3,TRBD1
CASSQETGIADTQYF,TGCGCCAGCAGCCAAGAGACAGGGATCGCAGATACGCAGTATTTT,-,TRBV4-3,TRBJ2-3,TRBD1
CASIGGTGGRQPQHF,TGTGCCAGCATAGGAGGGACAGGGGGGCGTCAGCCCCAGCATTTT,-,TRBV2,TRBJ1-5,TRBD1
CSAGRYNEQFF,TGCAGTGCGGGGAGGTACAATGAGCAGTTCTTC,-,TRBV20-1,TRBJ2-1,-